This T cell receptor (beta chain) was documented in a study of control samples from healthy donors and cancer patients. Libraries were prepared by immunoSEQ multiplex PCR; TCRdb keeps only in-frame clonotypes and omits some of them. The data show fewer than 130,000 clones, approximately 88% seen once. CDR3 size: 14 residues. V was clipped by 0 bases and J by 2 bases, with 6 bases between them. Germline-derived CDR1 and CDR2 are SGHNT and YYREEE (reference sequence). Sequencing input: PBMCs. The chain uses TRBV5-4 and TRBJ1-5, with D unclear. The receptor was derived from a woman aged 55-69 years with lung cancer. CDR3 in amino acids: CASSLGGGNQPQHF. CDR3 bases: TGTGCCAGCAGCTTGGGCGGGGGCAATCAGCCCCAGCATTTT.